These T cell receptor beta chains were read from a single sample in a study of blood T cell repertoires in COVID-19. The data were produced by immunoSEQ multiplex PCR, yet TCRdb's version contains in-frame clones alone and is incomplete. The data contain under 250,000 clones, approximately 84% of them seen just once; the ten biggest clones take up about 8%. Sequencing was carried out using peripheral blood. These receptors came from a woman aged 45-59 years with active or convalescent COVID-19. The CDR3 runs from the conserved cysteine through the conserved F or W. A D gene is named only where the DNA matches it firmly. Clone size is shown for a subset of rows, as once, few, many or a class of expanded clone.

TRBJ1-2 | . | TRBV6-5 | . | CASNIRREGYTF | TGTGCCAGCAACATCAGGAGGGAAGGCTACACCTTC
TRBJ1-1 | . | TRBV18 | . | CASSRGMNTEAFF | TGTGCCAGCTCCCGGGGGATGAACACTGAAGCTTTCTTT
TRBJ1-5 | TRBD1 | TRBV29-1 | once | CSVGGQRDQPQHF | TGCAGCGTTGGGGGACAGCGAGATCAGCCCCAGCATTTT
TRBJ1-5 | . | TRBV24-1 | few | CATSDAGGPQHF | TGTGCCACCAGTGATGCCGGTGGGCCCCAGCATTTT
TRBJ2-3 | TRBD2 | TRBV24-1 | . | CATSDLVSGGPSSTDTQYF | TGTGCCACCAGTGATTTGGTCAGCGGGGGGCCTTCTAGCACAGATACGCAGTATTTT
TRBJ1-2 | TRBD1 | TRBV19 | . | CASSSWDRGRYGYTF | TGTGCCAGTAGTTCCTGGGACAGGGGGCGTTATGGCTACACCTTC
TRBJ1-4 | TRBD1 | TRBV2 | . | CASRILPGQGDEKLFF | TGTGCCAGCAGGATACTCCCGGGACAGGGGGATGAAAAACTGTTTTTT
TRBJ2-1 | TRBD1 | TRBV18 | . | CASSPPGGDRGYNEQFF | TGTGCCAGCTCACCTCCAGGGGGGGACAGGGGATACAATGAGCAGTTCTTC
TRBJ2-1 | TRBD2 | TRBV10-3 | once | CAISVGTSGGDYNEQFF | TGTGCCATCAGTGTCGGGACTAGCGGGGGAGATTACAATGAGCAGTTCTTC
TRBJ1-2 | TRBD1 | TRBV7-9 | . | CASWTGVHGYTF | TGTGCCAGCTGGACAGGGGTACATGGCTACACCTTC
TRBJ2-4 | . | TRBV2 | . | CASSSWSRDMGNIQYF | TGTGCCAGCAGCAGTTGGTCGAGGGACATGGGCAACATTCAGTACTTC
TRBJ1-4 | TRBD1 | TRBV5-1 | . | CASSWVTGVEFVRLFF | TGCGCCAGCAGCTGGGTGACAGGGGTTGAATTCGTGAGGCTGTTTTTT
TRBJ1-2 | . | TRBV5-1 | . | CASSIGISYGYTF | TGCGCCAGCAGTATCGGGATTTCCTATGGCTACACCTTC
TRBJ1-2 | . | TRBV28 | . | CASSLLGANYGYTF | TGTGCCAGCAGTTTATTAGGGGCTAACTATGGCTACACCTTC
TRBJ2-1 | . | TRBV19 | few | CASSNPRGDSSYNEQFF | TGTGCCAGTAGTAACCCCAGGGGCGACAGCTCCTACAATGAGCAGTTCTTC
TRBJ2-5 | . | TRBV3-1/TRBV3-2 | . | CASSQDQGRSQETQYF | TGTGCCAGCAGCCAAGATCAGGGCAGATCCCAAGAGACCCAGTACTTC
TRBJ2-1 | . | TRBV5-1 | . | CASSLDVGRRDEQFF | TGCGCCAGCAGCTTGGACGTGGGCCGGCGAGATGAGCAGTTCTTC
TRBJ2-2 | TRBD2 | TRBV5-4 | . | CASRLGTSDTGELFF | TGTGCCAGCAGATTGGGTACTAGCGACACCGGGGAGCTGTTTTTT
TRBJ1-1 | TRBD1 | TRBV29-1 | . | CSGGQGSAFF | TGCAGCGGGGGACAGGGTTCGGCTTTCTTT
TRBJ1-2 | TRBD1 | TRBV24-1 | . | CATSDPATGGYGYTF | TGTGCCACCAGTGACCCCGCGACAGGGGGTTATGGCTACACCTTC
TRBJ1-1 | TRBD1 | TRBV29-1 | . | CSVVGQGLVEAFF | TGCAGCGTTGTCGGACAGGGGTTAGTGGAGGCTTTCTTT
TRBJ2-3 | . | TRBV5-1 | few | CASRGSTSTDTQYF | TGCGCCAGTAGAGGGTCTACTAGCACAGATACGCAGTATTTT
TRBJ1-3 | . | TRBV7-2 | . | CASSRSGGNTIYF | TGTGCCAGCAGCCGATCCGGTGGAAACACCATATATTTT
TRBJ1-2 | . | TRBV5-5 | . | CASSAAGSTNYGYTF | TGTGCCAGCAGCGCCGCGGGGAGTACTAACTATGGCTACACCTTC
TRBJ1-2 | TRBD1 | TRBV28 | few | CASRRTGTNYGYTF | TGTGCCAGCAGAAGGACAGGAACTAACTATGGCTACACCTTC
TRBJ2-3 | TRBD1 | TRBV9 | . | CASSARTGGAFLYF | TGTGCCAGCAGCGCGCGGACAGGTGGGGCGTTTTTATATTTT
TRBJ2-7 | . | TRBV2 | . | CASSDRVPEQYF | TGTGCCAGCAGTGACAGGGTTCCCGAGCAGTACTTC
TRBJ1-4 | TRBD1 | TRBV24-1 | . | CATSDTGQGSEKLFF | TGTGCCACCAGTGACACGGGACAGGGGTCTGAAAAACTGTTTTTT
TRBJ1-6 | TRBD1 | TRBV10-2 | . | CATHDRASSYNSPLHF | TGCGCCACCCACGACAGGGCGAGCTCCTATAATTCACCCCTCCACTTT
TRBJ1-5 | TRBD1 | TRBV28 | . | CASRPTLGGGQPQHF | TGTGCCAGCAGACCAACCCTAGGGGGCGGTCAGCCCCAGCATTTT
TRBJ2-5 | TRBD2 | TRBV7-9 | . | CASSLTGLAGFEGETQYF | TGTGCCAGCAGCTTAACAGGACTAGCGGGGTTCGAGGGAGAGACCCAGTACTTC